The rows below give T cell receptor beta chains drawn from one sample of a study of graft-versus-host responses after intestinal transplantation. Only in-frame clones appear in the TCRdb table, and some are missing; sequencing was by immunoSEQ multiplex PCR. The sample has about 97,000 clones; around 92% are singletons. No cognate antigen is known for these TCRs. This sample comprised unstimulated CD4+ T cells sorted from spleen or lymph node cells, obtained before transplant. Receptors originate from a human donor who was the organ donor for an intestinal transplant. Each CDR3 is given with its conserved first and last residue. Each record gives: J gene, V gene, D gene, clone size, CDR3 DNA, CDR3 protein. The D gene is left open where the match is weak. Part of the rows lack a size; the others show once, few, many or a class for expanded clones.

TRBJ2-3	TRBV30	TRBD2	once	TGTGCCTGGAGTGTTCCCCCTCTAGCGGGGGGGCCATTGGCAGATACGCAGTATTTT	CAWSVPPLAGGPLADTQYF
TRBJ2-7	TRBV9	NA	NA	TGTGCCAGCAGCGTAGGGGCCCTCTCCTACGAGCAGTACTTC	CASSVGALSYEQYF
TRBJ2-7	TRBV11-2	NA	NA	TGTGCCAGCAGCTGGGCCCGCTACGAGCAGTACTTC	CASSWARYEQYF
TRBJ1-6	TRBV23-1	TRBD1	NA	TGCGCCAGCAGTCCCATCTCGAGTCGACAGGGGAATTCACCCCTCCACTTT	CASSPISSRQGNSPLHF
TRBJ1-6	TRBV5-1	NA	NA	TGCGCCAGCAGCTTGGGGGCAGCCTATAATTCACCCCTCCACTTT	CASSLGAAYNSPLHF
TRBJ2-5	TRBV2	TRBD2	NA	TGTGCCAGCAGTGAAGCCACCGGGACTACTTCGTACTTC	CASSEATGTTSYF
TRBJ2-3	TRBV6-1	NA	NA	TGTGCCAGCAGTTCGGACGGGGGCACAGATACGCAGTATTTT	CASSSDGGTDTQYF
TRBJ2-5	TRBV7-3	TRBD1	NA	TGTGCCAGCAGCTTAGGGACAGGGGCCTTAGCGGGGACCCAGTACTTC	CASSLGTGALAGTQYF
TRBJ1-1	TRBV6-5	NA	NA	TGTGCCAGCAAATCCCCGGAGGGCACTGAAGCTTTCTTT	CASKSPEGTEAFF
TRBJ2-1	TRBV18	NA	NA	TGTGCCAGCTCACCGGGCGCGGGACTCTTAAATGAGCAGTTCTTC	CASSPGAGLLNEQFF
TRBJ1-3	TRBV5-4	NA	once	TGTGCCAGCAGCCGCGCCGAGCCTGGAAACACCATATATTTT	CASSRAEPGNTIYF
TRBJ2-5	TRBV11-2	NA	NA	TGTGCCAGCAGCTTAGAGAGGTGGGAGACCCAGTACTTC	CASSLERWETQYF
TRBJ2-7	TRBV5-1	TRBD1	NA	TGCGCCAGCAGCTTCTGGGGACAGGGATACGAGCAGTACTTC	CASSFWGQGYEQYF
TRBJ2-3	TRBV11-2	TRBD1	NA	TGTGCCAGCAGCTTAACGCGGACAGGGGAAACAGATACGCAGTATTTT	CASSLTRTGETDTQYF
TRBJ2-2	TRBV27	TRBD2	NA	TGTGCCAGCAGACTACTAGCGGGAGCGAACACCGGGGAGCTGTTTTTT	CASRLLAGANTGELFF
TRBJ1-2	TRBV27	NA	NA	TGTGCCAGCAGTTTAAATGGGGGGGCCGATGGCTACACCTTC	CASSLNGGADGYTF
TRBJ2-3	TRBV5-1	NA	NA	TGCGCCAGCAGAGGCCAGGTAGCAGATACGCAGTATTTT	CASRGQVADTQYF
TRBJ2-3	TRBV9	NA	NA	TGTGCCAGCAGCGCTCGGGGGGCTGGCACAGATACGCAGTATTTT	CASSARGAGTDTQYF
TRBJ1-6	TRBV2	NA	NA	TGTGCCAGCAGTGATTCCAAGTTGAGCTCCTATAATTCACCCCTCCACTTT	CASSDSKLSSYNSPLHF
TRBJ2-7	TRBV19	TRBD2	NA	TGTGCCAGTAGTACCCAGCGACTAGCGGGGGGCGCGCACAGCTCCTACGAGCAGTACTTC	CASSTQRLAGGAHSSYEQYF
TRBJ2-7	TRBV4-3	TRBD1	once	TGCGCCAGCAGCCGCTGGACAGGGGGCGTGGAGCAGTACTTC	CASSRWTGGVEQYF
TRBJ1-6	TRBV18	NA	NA	TGTGCCAGCTCACCGCAGGGCGGGGGCTATAATTCACCCCTCCACTTT	CASSPQGGGYNSPLHF
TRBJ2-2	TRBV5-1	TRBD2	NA	TGCGCCAGCAGCTCGGGACTATCGAACACCGGGGAGCTGTTTTTT	CASSSGLSNTGELFF
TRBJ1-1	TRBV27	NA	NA	TGTGCCAGCAGTCCCCCGAGGGGGACGTTGAACACTGAAGCTTTCTTT	CASSPPRGTLNTEAFF
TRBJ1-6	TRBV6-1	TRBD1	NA	TGTGCCAGCAGTGAACGGGACAGGGTTTGGGATAATTCACCCCTCCACTTT	CASSERDRVWDNSPLHF